This T cell receptor (beta chain) was recovered during a study of T-cell reconstitution after alpha-beta-depleted transplantation in children. This CDR3 is built from 17 residues. This clonotype was counted many times. TCRbeta library preparation incorporated unique molecular identifiers. MiXCR, run by TCRdb on the PCR reads, gives a single entry per CDR3 protein. The table lists approximately 240,000 distinct CDR3 sequences, under 13% of them singletons. The chain links TRBV21-1 to TRBJ1-2; the table's D gene call, TRBD1, was not cross checked with the DNA. TRBV21-1 corresponds to a pseudogene. Material: PBMCs, obtained before TCRalphabeta/CD19-depleted stem cell transplant. This receptor was identified in a child less than two years old with acute myeloid leukemia, due to receive a stem cell transplant. CDR3 residues: CASSKMETGFFVYGYTF. CDR3 DNA: TGTGCCAGCAGCAAAATGGAGACAGGGTTTTTTGTCTATGGCTACACCTTC.